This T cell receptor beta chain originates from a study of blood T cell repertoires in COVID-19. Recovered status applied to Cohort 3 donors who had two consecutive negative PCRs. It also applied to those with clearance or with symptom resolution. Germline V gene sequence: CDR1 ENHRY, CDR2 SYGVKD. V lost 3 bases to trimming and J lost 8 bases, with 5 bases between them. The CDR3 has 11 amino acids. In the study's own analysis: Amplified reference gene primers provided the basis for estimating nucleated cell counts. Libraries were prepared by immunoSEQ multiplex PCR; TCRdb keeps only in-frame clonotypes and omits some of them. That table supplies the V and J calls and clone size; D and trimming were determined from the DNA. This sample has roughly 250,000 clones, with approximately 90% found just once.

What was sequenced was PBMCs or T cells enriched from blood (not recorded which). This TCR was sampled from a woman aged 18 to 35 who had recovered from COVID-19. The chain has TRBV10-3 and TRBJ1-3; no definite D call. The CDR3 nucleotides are TGTGCCATCAGTGATCGTGACACCATATATTTT. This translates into CAISDRDTIYF.